This is a list of T cell receptor beta chains from one sample in a study of Ad26.COV2.S vaccination and SARS-CoV-2 variants. Using immunoSEQ multiplex PCR, the repertoire was profiled, and TCRdb retains in-frame clones only, with some absent. The sample holds approximately 420,000 clones; around nine tenths are singletons and the top ten take roughly 4%. Material: peripheral blood, obtained in a trial of Ad26.COV2.S vaccine versus placebo. These receptor sequences come from a person aged 18 to 59 who received the Ad26.COV2.S COVID-19 vaccine or a placebo. Both conserved end residues are part of each CDR3. Fields, in order: CDR3 protein, J gene, V gene, clone size, D gene. A D gene is named only where the DNA matches it firmly. Clone size is stated in some rows and not others, as once, few, many or a class when expanded.

cdr3_aa: CASSGSGQGNGNTIYF; j_call: TRBJ1-3; v_call: TRBV21-1; clone_size: NA; d_call: NA
cdr3_aa: CSAYTDGYTF; j_call: TRBJ1-2; v_call: TRBV29-1; clone_size: NA; d_call: NA
cdr3_aa: CASSLPDRGYNEQFF; j_call: TRBJ2-1; v_call: TRBV7-2; clone_size: NA; d_call: TRBD1
cdr3_aa: CSARDFEEAFF; j_call: TRBJ1-1; v_call: TRBV20-1; clone_size: NA; d_call: NA
cdr3_aa: CASSLREIRVHGKTQYF; j_call: TRBJ2-3; v_call: TRBV2; clone_size: NA; d_call: NA
cdr3_aa: CASSQDQWQRGGSWDTGELFF; j_call: TRBJ2-2; v_call: TRBV14; clone_size: NA; d_call: TRBD2
cdr3_aa: CASSHMTLRAPNEKLFF; j_call: TRBJ1-4; v_call: TRBV4-3; clone_size: once; d_call: NA
cdr3_aa: CASSYSARTSGDRSSYNEQFF; j_call: TRBJ2-1; v_call: TRBV6-2/TRBV6-3; clone_size: NA; d_call: TRBD2
cdr3_aa: CASRQKGTREAFF; j_call: TRBJ1-1; v_call: TRBV6-5; clone_size: once; d_call: NA
cdr3_aa: CASSFRANTGELFF; j_call: TRBJ2-2; v_call: TRBV7-2; clone_size: once; d_call: NA
cdr3_aa: CASRQGAAYEQYF; j_call: TRBJ2-7; v_call: TRBV30; clone_size: NA; d_call: TRBD1
cdr3_aa: CASSLGQPTSYEQYF; j_call: TRBJ2-7; v_call: TRBV28; clone_size: NA; d_call: NA
cdr3_aa: CASSDREEVNGYTF; j_call: TRBJ1-2; v_call: TRBV4-3; clone_size: NA; d_call: TRBD1
cdr3_aa: CASSSIPGPADTQYF; j_call: TRBJ2-3; v_call: TRBV28; clone_size: NA; d_call: NA
cdr3_aa: CASSGTGTGGAYTGELFF; j_call: TRBJ2-2; v_call: TRBV28; clone_size: once; d_call: TRBD1
cdr3_aa: CASSPDFGTVTTDTQYF; j_call: TRBJ2-3; v_call: TRBV19; clone_size: NA; d_call: TRBD1
cdr3_aa: CSYRGGETQYF; j_call: TRBJ2-5; v_call: TRBV20-1; clone_size: NA; d_call: TRBD2
cdr3_aa: CASSLIGGGGETQYF; j_call: TRBJ2-5; v_call: TRBV11-2; clone_size: NA; d_call: NA
cdr3_aa: CASSGGGKDGYTF; j_call: TRBJ1-2; v_call: TRBV9; clone_size: NA; d_call: NA
cdr3_aa: CASSLGWDYNSPLHF; j_call: TRBJ1-6; v_call: TRBV11-2; clone_size: NA; d_call: NA
cdr3_aa: CASSHSPLTIQGKQETQYF; j_call: TRBJ2-5; v_call: TRBV14; clone_size: NA; d_call: NA
cdr3_aa: CASSYSGNTGELFF; j_call: TRBJ2-2; v_call: TRBV6-5; clone_size: NA; d_call: NA
cdr3_aa: CASRGALAQHF; j_call: TRBJ1-5; v_call: TRBV12-3/TRBV12-4; clone_size: NA; d_call: NA
cdr3_aa: CSASAQPIHNEQFF; j_call: TRBJ2-1; v_call: TRBV20-1; clone_size: NA; d_call: NA
cdr3_aa: CASSFWGQGLKPQHF; j_call: TRBJ1-5; v_call: TRBV5-6; clone_size: once; d_call: TRBD1
cdr3_aa: CASSSASGGGDTQYF; j_call: TRBJ2-3; v_call: TRBV28; clone_size: NA; d_call: TRBD2
cdr3_aa: CASSPRRVDTGELFF; j_call: TRBJ2-2; v_call: TRBV7-3; clone_size: once; d_call: NA
cdr3_aa: CASSSAPATEAFF; j_call: TRBJ1-1; v_call: TRBV28; clone_size: NA; d_call: NA
cdr3_aa: CASSQDPGSSGANVLTF; j_call: TRBJ2-6; v_call: TRBV4-2; clone_size: once; d_call: NA
cdr3_aa: CAWSVPRTGNYEQYF; j_call: TRBJ2-7; v_call: TRBV30; clone_size: NA; d_call: TRBD1
cdr3_aa: CASSVGDTQYF; j_call: TRBJ2-3; v_call: TRBV5-1; clone_size: NA; d_call: NA
cdr3_aa: CASSGAGQGYYGYTF; j_call: TRBJ1-2; v_call: TRBV27; clone_size: NA; d_call: TRBD1
cdr3_aa: CASSFGGILGEKLFF; j_call: TRBJ1-4; v_call: TRBV27; clone_size: NA; d_call: NA
cdr3_aa: CASSLRPESDVLTF; j_call: TRBJ2-6; v_call: TRBV5-1; clone_size: NA; d_call: NA
cdr3_aa: CASSQEGGFNEQYF; j_call: TRBJ2-7; v_call: TRBV7-3; clone_size: few; d_call: NA
cdr3_aa: CAWKTGQPYGYTF; j_call: TRBJ1-2; v_call: TRBV30; clone_size: NA; d_call: TRBD1
cdr3_aa: CASSITPGQANNEQFF; j_call: TRBJ2-1; v_call: TRBV19; clone_size: NA; d_call: TRBD1